The clone carrying this T cell receptor (beta chain) was seen a handful of times. Its specificity is not known. This sample is part of a study of beta chain features in type 1 diabetes. Broader study findings: For Type 1 diabetes patients, all four CD4+ subsets carried TCRB CDR3s that were moderately but significantly shorter.

Of the isolated RNA, all was reverse transcribed, and so the sequenced material was expressed TCRB transcripts. The assay was immunoSEQ multiplex PCR, and TCRdb's table has in-frame clones only and misses some. The sample has about 160,000 clones; 7.5% to 10% are singletons. V shed 2 bases and J shed 2 bases, with 10 bases lying between them. CDR1 SGHDN and CDR2 FVKESK come from the germline V gene. There are 15 residues in the CDR3. The TCR comes from a man aged 18 to 35 in good health. What was sequenced was central memory CD4+ T cells from blood. The chain has TRBV14 and TRBJ2-1; D might be TRBD1 (5 bases). The CDR3 sequence: CASSQRRAPYNEQFF. CDR3 DNA sequence: TGTGCCAGCAGCCAACGCAGGGCTCCCTACAATGAGCAGTTCTTC.